This is a list of T cell receptor beta chains from one sample in a study of T cell responses to AZD1222 COVID-19 vaccine. Here immunoSEQ multiplex PCR was the method, and the copy in TCRdb shows in-frame clones only, minus some. The data show about 190,000 clones, 85% to 90% seen once. The sequenced sample was peripheral blood, obtained on day 0 of AZD1222 vaccination. The receptors were gathered from an adult in good health. The CDR3 runs from the conserved cysteine through the conserved F or W. D genes are given only for firm matches. Part of the rows lack a size; the others show once, few, many or a class for expanded clones.

V gene	D gene	clone size	J gene	CDR3 DNA	CDR3 protein
TRBV4-2	-	few	TRBJ2-5	TGTGCCAGCAGCCAAGTGGGTCAGGGGGGAGAGACCCAGTACTTC	CASSQVGQGGETQYF
TRBV20-1	-	medium-sized	TRBJ2-6	TGCAGTGCTAGTAAGTCAGCCAGTTCCTCTGGGGCCAACGTCCTGACTTTC	CSASKSASSSGANVLTF
TRBV5-1	-	-	TRBJ1-2	TGCGCCAGCAGCTTGGACAGGGATTGGGGCTACACCTTC	CASSLDRDWGYTF
TRBV7-3	-	-	TRBJ2-2	TGTGCCAGCAGTTCCCGACTAGGGGAGCTGTTTTTT	CASSSRLGELFF
TRBV5-1	-	-	TRBJ2-5	TGCGCCAGCAGCTTGGATGGAGGGTACGTTGAGGAGACCCAGTACTTC	CASSLDGGYVEETQYF
TRBV20-1	-	-	TRBJ2-5	TGCAGTGCAGAAGGGAGTGAGACCCAGTACTTC	CSAEGSETQYF
TRBV6-5	-	-	TRBJ2-1	TGTGCCAGCAGTTCGGGCCAGCTCTTGCAGTTCTTC	CASSSGQLLQFF
TRBV5-5	TRBD1	-	TRBJ2-2	TGTGCCAGCAGCCCTCGGACAGGTTCGAACACCGGGGAGCTGTTTTTT	CASSPRTGSNTGELFF
TRBV10-2	-	-	TRBJ2-3	TGCGCCAGCAGTGAGCCCAGCACAGATACGCAGTATTTT	CASSEPSTDTQYF
TRBV2	TRBD2	-	TRBJ2-1	TGTGCCAGCAGACTACCCCTAGCTTCGATAGCGGGGGGGGTCAATGAGCAGTTCTTC	CASRLPLASIAGGVNEQFF
TRBV11-2	TRBD1	-	TRBJ1-1	TGTGCCAGCAGCCGGGGACAGGGGGCGCCGGGGAACACTGAAGCTTTCTTT	CASSRGQGAPGNTEAFF
TRBV6-1	-	-	TRBJ1-5	TGTGCCAGCAGCACCGGGGGGCCCCAGCCCCAGCATTTT	CASSTGGPQPQHF
TRBV3-1/TRBV3-2	-	-	TRBJ1-1	TGTGCCAGCAGCCTCGACCTCCCCGGGACTGAAGCTTTCTTT	CASSLDLPGTEAFF
TRBV5-4	-	-	TRBJ1-6	TGTGCCAGCAGTGACGGCAAGATCTATAATTCACCCCTCCACTTT	CASSDGKIYNSPLHF
TRBV29-1	-	-	TRBJ1-4	TGCAGCGCCCGACCCGGGCTAAATGAAAAACTGTTTTTT	CSARPGLNEKLFF
TRBV21-1	-	-	TRBJ1-5	TGTGCCAGCAGCACGACGGGACAGGTAAATCAGCCCCAGCATTTT	CASSTTGQVNQPQHF
TRBV30	-	-	TRBJ1-2	TGTGCCTGGAAACAGGGCCCTGCTAACTATGGCTACACCTTC	CAWKQGPANYGYTF
TRBV6-5	-	-	TRBJ1-3	TGTGCCAGTGAGCGGGACAAGAGCTCTGGAAACACCATATATTTT	CASERDKSSGNTIYF
TRBV6-2/TRBV6-3	TRBD2	-	TRBJ2-5	TGTGCCAGCAGTGGGACTAGCGGGGTCCAAGAGACCCAGTACTTC	CASSGTSGVQETQYF
TRBV11-2	-	-	TRBJ1-2	TGTGCCAGCAGCTTGCGCCCAGCGGGCTCGACGGACTATGGCTACACCTTC	CASSLRPAGSTDYGYTF
TRBV6-5	-	-	TRBJ1-6	TGTGCCAGCAGTTACTCGAGTCTTAATTCACCCCTCCACTTT	CASSYSSLNSPLHF
TRBV12-3/TRBV12-4	TRBD2	-	TRBJ2-1	TGTGCCAGCAGTCCCTTTGCGGGAGGTGAGCAGTTCTTC	CASSPFAGGEQFF
TRBV27	-	once	TRBJ1-2	TGTGCCAGCAGGTCAACCCCAGGGAAAGGGAGGTATGGCTACACCTTC	CASRSTPGKGRYGYTF
TRBV6-6	-	-	TRBJ1-5	TGTGCCAGCAGTTACGGTCTGCCAAGCAATCAGCCCCAGCATTTT	CASSYGLPSNQPQHF
TRBV6-5	-	-	TRBJ1-6	TGTGCCAGCAGACCGCCTACAGGGAATAATTCACCCCTCCACTTT	CASRPPTGNNSPLHF
TRBV6-5	TRBD1	-	TRBJ1-4	TGTGCCAGCAGCAATGACAGGGAGGGTGAAAAACTGTTTTTT	CASSNDREGEKLFF
TRBV6-1	-	-	TRBJ2-3	TGTGCCAGCAGTGAGGAGGGGCCCCATTTACGCACAGATACGCAGTATTTT	CASSEEGPHLRTDTQYF
TRBV5-6	TRBD1	-	TRBJ1-2	TGTGCCAGCAGCTTGCGGACAGGGATCTGGGGCTACACCTTC	CASSLRTGIWGYTF
TRBV18	-	-	TRBJ2-3	TGTGCCAGCTCACCTGGGGACACCCGCACAGATACGCAGTATTTT	CASSPGDTRTDTQYF
TRBV6-5	-	-	TRBJ2-3	TGTGCCAGCAGTTACCGGCGGGGAACAGATACGCAGTATTTT	CASSYRRGTDTQYF
TRBV5-6	-	-	TRBJ2-3	TGTGCCAGCAGCTTGTCGGATACGCAGTATTTT	CASSLSDTQYF
TRBV5-4	TRBD2	-	TRBJ2-2	TGTGCCAGCAGCGCGACTAGCGCGAACACCGGGGAGCTGTTTTTT	CASSATSANTGELFF
TRBV19	TRBD1	-	TRBJ2-7	TGTGCCAGTAGTATCTCGTTTCTGGGGACAGGGGGAGAGGAGCAGTACTTC	CASSISFLGTGGEEQYF
TRBV6-1	-	-	TRBJ1-2	TGTGCCAGCAGTGACCGGGACATCCCTCATGGCTACACCTTC	CASSDRDIPHGYTF
TRBV18	-	once	TRBJ1-6	TGTGCCAGCCGACAGGATCATAATTCACCCCTCCACTTT	CASRQDHNSPLHF
TRBV15	TRBD2	-	TRBJ2-6	TGTGCCACCAGCAGAGTTCTACCCGCGGGGGGGCCCCTACCTGGGGCCAACGTCCTGACTTTC	CATSRVLPAGGPLPGANVLTF
TRBV6-6	TRBD2	-	TRBJ2-3	TGTGCCAGCAGTTCTAGCGGGGGCGCAGATACGCAGTATTTT	CASSSSGGADTQYF
TRBV2	TRBD1	-	TRBJ1-2	TGTGCCAGGCTGGACAGGGACTATGGCTACACCTTC	CARLDRDYGYTF
TRBV15	TRBD1	-	TRBJ1-5	TGTGCCACCAGCAGAGAAAAATGGGGACAGGGGCTTTATAGCAATCAGCCCCAGCATTTT	CATSREKWGQGLYSNQPQHF
TRBV10-3	-	-	TRBJ2-1	TGTGCCATCAGCGCGACCGGGACGGCTAACAATGAGCAGTTCTTC	CAISATGTANNEQFF
TRBV7-9	-	-	TRBJ2-2	TGTGCCAGCAGCTTATTGGGTCGGGGGAACACCGGGGAGCTGTTTTTT	CASSLLGRGNTGELFF
TRBV25-1	-	-	TRBJ1-1	TGTGCCAGTGTAGGGATCTGGAGCACTGAAGCTTTCTTT	CASVGIWSTEAFF
TRBV2	TRBD2	once	TRBJ2-1	TGTGCCAGCAAGATGTCCGGGGGGGCCGTCAATGAGCAGTTCTTC	CASKMSGGAVNEQFF
TRBV7-2	TRBD1	-	TRBJ1-2	TGTGCCAGCAGGTCCGGGGGGACAGACTATGGCTACACCTTC	CASRSGGTDYGYTF
TRBV4-2	-	-	TRBJ2-1	TGTGCCAGCAGCCAGCTGGATCGGGGGAGCTCCTACAATGAGCAGTTCTTC	CASSQLDRGSSYNEQFF
TRBV5-4	-	-	TRBJ2-1	TGTGCCAGCAGCTGGAGGGCGGGCGATGAGCAGTTCTTC	CASSWRAGDEQFF
TRBV6-5	TRBD1	-	TRBJ1-2	TGTGCCAGCAGCCCCGACAGGGGTTATGGCTACACCTTC	CASSPDRGYGYTF
TRBV10-3	TRBD2	-	TRBJ2-2	TGTGCCATCAGTGACGGGGGGGCCGGGGAGCTGTTTTTT	CAISDGGAGELFF
TRBV30	TRBD2	-	TRBJ2-1	TGTGCCTGGAGTTCAGACCTCCTAGCGGGGGGGCCCAATGAGCAGTTCTTC	CAWSSDLLAGGPNEQFF
TRBV5-6	-	-	TRBJ2-5	TGTGCCAGCTCCTTCCTGGACAGACAAGAGACCCAGTACTTC	CASSFLDRQETQYF
TRBV27	-	-	TRBJ2-5	TGTGCCAGCAGTTTATTGGGGGGCCGAGAGACCCAGTACTTC	CASSLLGGRETQYF
TRBV28	TRBD1	-	TRBJ1-4	TGTGCCAGCAGTCCGTCCCGGACAGGACCTGAAGAAAAACTGTTTTTT	CASSPSRTGPEEKLFF
TRBV5-1	-	-	TRBJ2-7	TGCGCCAGCCGGAATGAGTTGGGGGCCGAGCAGTACTTC	CASRNELGAEQYF
TRBV4-1	TRBD1	-	TRBJ2-2	TGCGCCAGCAGCCAAGGCCCCCGGGACAGGTACGCCGGGGAGCTGTTTTTT	CASSQGPRDRYAGELFF
TRBV18	-	once	TRBJ2-3	TGTGCCAGCTCACCACCGGTGGCCAGGCCGGATTGGGATACGCAGTATTTT	CASSPPVARPDWDTQYF
TRBV6-6	-	-	TRBJ1-2	TGTGCCAGCAGTAAAGGAGCCCCTCAAGACTTTTATGGCTACACCTTC	CASSKGAPQDFYGYTF
TRBV5-6	TRBD1	-	TRBJ2-7	TGTGCCAGCAGCTTTGGGACAGGGGTCTCCTACGAGCAGTACTTC	CASSFGTGVSYEQYF
TRBV19	-	-	TRBJ1-2	TGTGCCAGTAGTATTGCGGGAGGGACTTATGGCTACACCTTC	CASSIAGGTYGYTF
TRBV3-1/TRBV3-2	-	once	TRBJ2-5	TGTGCCAGCAGCGGATGGGGGGCTAGCCGGGAGACCCAGTACTTC	CASSGWGASRETQYF
TRBV19	TRBD1	-	TRBJ1-1	TGTGCCAGTAGTCCTTGGACAGGGGACACTGAAGCTTTCTTT	CASSPWTGDTEAFF